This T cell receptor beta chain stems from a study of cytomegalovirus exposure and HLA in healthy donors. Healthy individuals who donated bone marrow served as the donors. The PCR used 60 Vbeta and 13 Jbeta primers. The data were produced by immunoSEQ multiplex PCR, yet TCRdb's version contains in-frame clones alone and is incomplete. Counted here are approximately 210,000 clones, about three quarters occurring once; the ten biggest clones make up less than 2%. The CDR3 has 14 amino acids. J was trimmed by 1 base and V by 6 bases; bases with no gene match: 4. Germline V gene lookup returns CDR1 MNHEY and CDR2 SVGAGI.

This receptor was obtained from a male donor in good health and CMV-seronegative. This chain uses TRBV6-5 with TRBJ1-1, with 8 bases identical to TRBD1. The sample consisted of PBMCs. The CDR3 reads CASRTGVGNTEAFF. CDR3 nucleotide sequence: TGTGCCAGCAGGACAGGGGTGGGGAACACTGAAGCTTTCTTT.